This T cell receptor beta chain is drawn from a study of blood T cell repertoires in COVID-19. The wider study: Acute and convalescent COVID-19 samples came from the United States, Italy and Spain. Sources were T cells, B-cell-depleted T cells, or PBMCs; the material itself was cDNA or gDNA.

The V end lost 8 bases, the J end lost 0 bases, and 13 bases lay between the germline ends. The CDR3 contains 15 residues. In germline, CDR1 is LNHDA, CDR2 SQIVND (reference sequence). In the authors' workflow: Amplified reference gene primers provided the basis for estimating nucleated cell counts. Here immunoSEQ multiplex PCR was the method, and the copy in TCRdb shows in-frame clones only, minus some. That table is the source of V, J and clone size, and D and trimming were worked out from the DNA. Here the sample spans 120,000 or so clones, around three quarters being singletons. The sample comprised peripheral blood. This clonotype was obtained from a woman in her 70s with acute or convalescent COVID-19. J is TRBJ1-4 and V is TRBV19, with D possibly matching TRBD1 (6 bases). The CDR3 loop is CASRGGDATNEKLFF. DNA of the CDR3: TGTGCCAGTCGAGGGGGGGATGCAACTAATGAAAAACTGTTTTTT.